One sample yielded the 2 T cell receptor beta chains listed below, sequenced in a study of blood T cell repertoires in COVID-19. Profiled with immunoSEQ multiplex PCR; TCRdb holds only in-frame clones, not every one. The table lists about 200,000 clones, 85% of them singletons. Sequenced: peripheral blood. Receptors originate from a man aged 55 to 70 with COVID-19, enrolled during active disease.

V is TRBV10-2 and J is TRBJ1-1; the D is unclear. CDR1 is WSHSY and CDR2 is SAAADI in the germline V gene. V lost 3 bases, J lost 4 bases, and 9 bases lay in between. CDR3 size: 13 residues. DNA for the CDR3: TGCGCCAGCAGTGAACTCCGCATCACTGAAGCTTTCTTT. It encodes CASSELRITEAFF.

This clone was counted a few times. The chain uses TRBV3-1 (or the pseudogene TRBV3-2) and TRBJ1-6; possibly TRBD1 for D (5 bases). The V end was cut by 4 bases, the J end by 6 bases, with 13 bases between. CDR1 and CDR2 from the germline V gene are LGHDT and YNNKEL (reference sequence). The CDR3 sequence is 15 residues long. CDR3 bases: TGTGCCAGCAGCCTGTCAGGGCGCGGTAATTCACCCCTCCACTTT. Its translation is CASSLSGRGNSPLHF.